The present TCR beta chain was sequenced within a study of T cells in Graves' hyperthyroidism and ophthalmopathy. Study-level information: Once the initial diagnosis was made, peripheral blood was obtained before any treatment.

Study results and limitations: Blood samples included most of the expanded thyroid clonotypes exceeding 0.001.

Comments on this clonotype: Its specificity is not known.

The CDR3 extends over 14 amino acids. Trimming left V 6 bases short and J 9 bases short, with 21 bases between. The germline gives CDR1 KGHSH, CDR2 LQKENI. Disease duration under 2 months; hyperthyroidism patients were aged 18 to 65. A patient was excluded if there was uncontrolled infection, other autoimmune disease, pregnancy or lactation. The source material, RNA transcripts, was used to amplify TCR beta CDR3 regions. The study used the HTBI primer set for a first-round RT-PCR of the TCR CDR3. Using its own MiXCR run on the multiplex PCR reads, TCRdb lists one record per CDR3 protein. The sample includes about 560,000 distinct CDR3 sequences, approximately 15% of them seen just once.

V and J are TRBV18 and TRBJ2-7, with a weak D call TRBD1 (5 bases). Sequenced input: blood. The sequence derives from a woman between 18 and 30 years old with Graves' hyperthyroidism. The CDR3 DNA reads TGTGCCAGCTCGGATAGGGGCGAGACCTGGGGGCAGTACTTC. As protein: CASSDRGETWGQYF.